These T cell receptor beta chains were read from a single sample in a study of T cell repertoires in cytomegalovirus infection. A single record per CDR3 protein comes from TCRdb applying MiXCR to the reads. The table lists approximately 990,000 distinct CDR3 sequences, approximately 33% of them singletons. Which antigens these TCRs recognize remains unknown. The material was cultured CD8+ T cells from PBMCs, obtained from culture after CMV antigen stimulation. The receptors derive from a human donor in good health (CMV status not recorded). Some clones in this sample may be carry-over from other donors' samples. CDR3s include the opening cysteine and the closing phenylalanine or tryptophan.

j_call v_call cdr3_aa
TRBJ2-3 TRBV7-8 CASSPEALAGGRSTDTQYF
TRBJ2-3 TRBV6-5 CASSFRDGTIYSTDTQYF
TRBJ2-2 TRBV27 CASSIRGGGTGELFF
TRBJ1-5 TRBV27 CASSYRQGGQPQHF
TRBJ2-7 TRBV29-1 CSVKDSAYEQYF
TRBJ2-5 TRBV7-3 CASSSGWGSETQYF
TRBJ2-2 TRBV4-1 CASSQVVGTGELFF
TRBJ1-4 TRBV6-6 CASSYSGTAYNEKLFF
TRBJ2-7 TRBV2 CASRAGWYEQYF
TRBJ1-4 TRBV12-3/TRBV12-4 CASSRIPRGLTNEKLFF
TRBJ1-2 TRBV4-1 CASSQEYNGYTF
TRBJ2-1 TRBV12-5 CASGLGGGANEQFF
TRBJ2-5 TRBV10-3 CAIRGTGSYETQYF
TRBJ1-2 TRBV19 CASSPRQPLYGYTF
TRBJ1-1 TRBV11-2 CASSPWGDRESTEAFF
TRBJ1-2 TRBV27 CASSSSSEGANYGYTF
TRBJ2-1 TRBV2 CASKGTSSYNEQFF
TRBJ2-7 TRBV6-2/TRBV6-3 CASSYSQAAGHYEQYF
TRBJ2-3 TRBV4-1 CASSSSLPPDTQYF
TRBJ2-1 TRBV19 CASSGLSGGFSYNEQFF
TRBJ2-2 TRBV5-5 CASTHRRDGTGELFF